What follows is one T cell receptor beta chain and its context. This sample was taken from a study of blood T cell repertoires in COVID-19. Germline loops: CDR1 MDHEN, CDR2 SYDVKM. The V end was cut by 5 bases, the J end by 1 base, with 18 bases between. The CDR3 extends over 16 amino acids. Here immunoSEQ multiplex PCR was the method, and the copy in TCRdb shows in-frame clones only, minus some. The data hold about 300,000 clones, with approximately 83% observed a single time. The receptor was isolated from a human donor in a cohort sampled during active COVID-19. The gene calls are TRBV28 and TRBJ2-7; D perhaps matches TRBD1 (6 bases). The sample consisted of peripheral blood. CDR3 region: CASSPIYRASSYEQYF. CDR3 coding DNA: TGTGCCAGCAGTCCTATCTACAGGGCGAGTTCCTACGAGCAGTACTTC. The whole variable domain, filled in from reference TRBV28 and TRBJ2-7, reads DVKVTQSSRYLVKRTGEKVFLECVQDMDHENMFWYRQDPGLGLRLIYFSYDVKMKEKGDIPEGYSVSREKKERFSLILESASTNQTSMYLCASSPIYRASSYEQYFGPGTRLTVT.